The clone carrying this TCR beta chain was found a few times. Its specificity is not known. TCRdb reanalysed the 5' RACE reads using MiXCR and keeps one entry per CDR3 protein. The sample lists 150,000 to 200,000 distinct CDR3 sequences; more than 9.5% were seen once. This sample is part of a study of T cells after yellow fever vaccination. Broader study findings: Most clones from primary vaccination were detected again post-booster (just over 95% CD4, 88% CD8). A minor fraction of clonotypes spanned both CD4 and CD8 compartments.

CDR1 and CDR2 from the germline V gene are SGHTA and FQGNSA. The CDR3 has 16 amino acids. V lost 5 bases and J 1 base, leaving 17 bases between the germline ends. J is TRBJ2-5 and V is TRBV7-2; D perhaps matches TRBD1 (6 bases). This material consisted of CD8+ T cells sorted from PBMCs, taken 15 days after the yellow fever booster vaccination. The receptor was derived from a man between 18 and 35 years old who received the YFV17D yellow fever vaccine. The CDR3 DNA reads TGTGCCAGCAGCACTGCCTTTACAGGGTTCCAAGAGACCCAGTACTTC. Amino acids: CASSTAFTGFQETQYF.